A single sample is the source of the 29 T cell receptor beta chains below, sequenced in a study of cytomegalovirus exposure and HLA in healthy donors. Here immunoSEQ multiplex PCR was the method, and the copy in TCRdb shows in-frame clones only, minus some. Of about 330,000 clones in the sample, roughly 87% are singletons; the top ten hold approximately 1.1%. Input material: PBMCs. The source is a woman aged 30 to 39 in good health and CMV-seropositive.

This rearrangement joins TRBV5-4 to TRBJ2-1; no firm D call. Germline V gene sequence: CDR1 SGHNT, CDR2 YYREEE (reference sequence). The CDR3 runs 15 residues. Deletions cut 4 bases from V and 0 bases from J, with 11 bases between. In nucleotides, the CDR3 is TGTGCCAGCAGCGTTTCATTTAGCTCCTACAATGAGCAGTTCTTC. Its protein product is CASSVSFSSYNEQFF.

The chain employs TRBV30 and TRBJ1-5, with 9 bases lining up with TRBD1. The CDR3 consists of 13 residues. After removal of 5 bases from V and 4 bases from J, the junction contained 3 bases not matched to a gene. Germline lookup yields CDR1 GTSNPN and CDR2 SVGIG (reference sequence). This chain's CDR3 is CAWGQGTNQPQHF. CDR3 bases: TGTGCCTGGGGACAGGGGACTAATCAGCCCCAGCATTTT. The whole variable domain, remainder taken from reference TRBV30 and TRBJ1-5, is SQTIHQWPATLVQPVGSPLSLECTVEGTSNPNLYWYRQAAGRGLQLLFYSVGIGQISSEVPQNLSASRPQDRQFILSSKKLLLSDSGFYLCAWGQGTNQPQHFGDGTRLSIL.

This clone was recorded once. This rearrangement joins TRBV28 to TRBJ2-1; TRBD1 aligns across 7 bases. V was clipped by 5 bases and J by 6 bases; unmatched bases: 10. Per germline, CDR1 MDHEN and CDR2 SYDVKM. This CDR3 comprises 15 residues. The CDR3 sequence is CASSPPRTGANEQFF. As DNA, the CDR3 is TGTGCCAGCAGTCCCCCCCGTACAGGGGCCAATGAGCAGTTCTTC.

V gene TRBV13 combines with J gene TRBJ2-3; tentative D call: TRBD2 (5 bases). Trimming removed 2 bases at V and 3 bases at J, with 12 bases between. This CDR3 comprises 15 residues. The germline V gene encodes CDR1 PRHDT and CDR2 FYEKMQ (reference sequence). CDR3 DNA sequence: TGTGCCAGCAGCTTATACGGGATAGGGACAGATACGCAGTATTTT. Translating gives CASSLYGIGTDTQYF. The entire variable domain, with the rest obtained from reference TRBV13 and TRBJ2-3, is as follows: AAGVIQSPRHLIKEKRETATLKCYPIPRHDTVYWYQQGPGQDPQFLISFYEKMQSDKGSIPDRFSAQQFSDYHSELNMSSLELGDSALYFCASSLYGIGTDTQYFGPGTRLTVL.

J is TRBJ2-1 and V is TRBV2, with 13 bases aligning to TRBD2. The CDR3 covers 16 residues. The germline CDR1 and CDR2 sequences are SNHLY and FYNNEI. The ends lost 5 bases at V and 4 bases at J; junction bases unmatched: 5. CDR3 loop: CASSTGTSGAYNEQFF. The CDR3, as DNA: TGTGCCAGCAGTACCGGGACTAGCGGGGCATACAATGAGCAGTTCTTC.

This clone was detected only a few times. V gene TRBV14 combines with J gene TRBJ2-2; possibly TRBD1 for D (5 bases). Between the trimmed V and J ends, which lost 0 bases and 5 bases, there was a span of 10 bases. Per the germline V gene, CDR1 is SGHDN and CDR2 is FVKESK. The CDR3 is 15 residues long. CDR3 in DNA: TGTGCCAGCAGCCAAGATCTCAGGGTGACCGGGGAGCTGTTTTTT. This sequence encodes CASSQDLRVTGELFF.

This chain connects TRBV7-8 to TRBJ1-5; perhaps TRBD1 as D (5 bases). This CDR3 has 16 amino acids. Germline V CDR1 and CDR2: SGHVS, FQNEAQ. Trimming shortened V by 1 base and J by 2 bases, and 12 bases separated the two germline ends. CDR3 nucleotides: TGTGCCAGCAGCTTAGTTGAGGGGTCGGGCAATCAGCCCCAGCATTTT. Its protein product is CASSLVEGSGNQPQHF.

J is TRBJ1-2 and V is TRBV6-5; TRBD1 is a possible D gene (6 bases). This CDR3 has 13 amino acids. Between the trimmed V and J ends, which lost 3 bases and 8 bases, there was a span of 13 bases. Germline CDR1 is MNHEY and CDR2 is SVGAGI. CDR3 nucleotide sequence: TGTGCCAGCAGTTATTTGGGGGGCGAAGGCTACACCTTC. This gives the protein CASSYLGGEGYTF.

The chain has TRBV29-1 and TRBJ2-7, with D maybe TRBD1 (5 bases). Between the trimmed V and J ends, which lost 1 base and 2 bases, there was a span of 6 bases. Germline lookup yields CDR1 SQVTM and CDR2 ANQGSEA. The CDR3 extends over 12 amino acids. The CDR3 DNA follows: TGCAGCGTTGAAGGGGGCACCTACGAGCAGTACTTC. Translating it yields CSVEGGTYEQYF.

The gene calls are TRBV5-4 and TRBJ2-7; 8 nucleotides match TRBD1. This CDR3 has 15 residues. Trimming took 3 bases from V and 5 from J; bases not matched to a gene: 10. Germline CDR1 and CDR2: SGHNT and YYREEE (reference sequence). CDR3: CASSYFARGLNEQYF. The CDR3 DNA reads as TGTGCCAGCAGCTACTTTGCCAGGGGGCTGAACGAGCAGTACTTC.

In nucleotides, the CDR3 is TGTGCCAGCAGTTACTCGTGGAACTCCTACGAGCAGTACTTC. Translated: CASSYSWNSYEQYF. The rearrangement uses TRBV6-5 and TRBJ2-7; D is unclear. The CDR3 covers 14 residues. Germline V gene sequence: CDR1 MNHEY, CDR2 SVGAGI. V lost 0 bases to trimming and J lost 0 bases, with 6 bases between them.

The chain is built from TRBV7-8 and TRBJ2-7; D possibly matches TRBD1 or TRBD2 (5 bases each). Germline V gives CDR1 SGHVS, CDR2 FQNEAQ. This CDR3 region has 15 residues. Trimming left V 1 base short and J 0 bases short, with 10 bases between. CDR3 sequence: CASSLVGTTSYEQYF. Written as DNA, the CDR3 is TGTGCCAGCAGCTTAGTTGGGACGACCTCCTACGAGCAGTACTTC.

The rearrangement uses TRBV5-1 and TRBJ1-4; D gene ambiguous. The V gene's germline CDR1 is SGHRS and CDR2 YFSETQ. The V end lost 0 bases, the J end lost 7 bases, and 13 bases lay between the germline ends. The length of the CDR3 is 15 residues. CDR3 nucleotides: TGCGCCAGCAGCTTGGCGGCAGATACCCGTGAAAAACTGTTTTTT. Protein sequence: CASSLAADTREKLFF.

CDR3 protein: CSVVGLAGKPHEQYF. As DNA, the CDR3 is TGCAGCGTTGTGGGTCTCGCGGGAAAACCCCACGAGCAGTACTTC. V and J are TRBV29-1 and TRBJ2-7, with D possibly being TRBD2 (6 bases). From germline, CDR1 is SQVTM and CDR2 ANQGSEA. The V and J ends lost 4 bases and 5 bases respectively, with 21 bases between them. The CDR3 totals 15 residues.

The table lists this clone with a count of one. The chain recombines TRBV25-1 with TRBJ2-3; tentative D call: TRBD2 (6 bases). Germline-derived CDR1 and CDR2 are MGHDK and SYGVNS. The ends were cut back, 5 bases at V and 4 bases at J, with 19 bases in the middle. CDR3 length equals 16 residues. The CDR3 loop is CASSRYPEGYADTQYF. The CDR3 bases are TGTGCCAGCAGTAGGTACCCGGAGGGCTACGCAGATACGCAGTATTTT.

The rearrangement joins TRBV5-6 to TRBJ1-6; possibly TRBD1 for D (5 bases). V lost 7 bases and J lost 4, with 15 bases in between. CDR1 is SGHDT, CDR2 YYEEEE, per germline. This CDR3 has 15 residues. CDR3 in amino acids: CASGLQGTYNSPLHF. For the CDR3, the DNA is TGTGCCAGCGGACTCCAGGGAACTTATAATTCACCCCTCCACTTT.

Here the CDR3 DNA reads TGTGCCAGCAGCTTAAGTGCCGGGACGGCCGGGGAGCTGTTTTTT. Its translation is CASSLSAGTAGELFF. J is TRBJ2-2 and V is TRBV7-3, with D perhaps being TRBD1 or TRBD2 (5 bases each). CDR1 and CDR2 from the germline V gene are SGHTA and FQGTGA. CDR3 length: 15 residues. V dropped 1 base and J dropped 6 bases, with 12 bases sitting between them.

The chain carries TRBV28 and TRBJ2-3, with 8 nucleotides matching TRBD2. Per germline, CDR1 MDHEN and CDR2 SYDVKM. CDR3 length equals 11 residues. V lost 10 bases to trimming and J lost 9 bases; unmatched junction nucleotides: 6. The CDR3 DNA sequence: TGTGCCACCGATAGCGGGACAACGCAGTATTTT. Its protein product is CATDSGTTQYF.

V is TRBV19 and J is TRBJ2-1; 8 positions agree with TRBD1. The CDR3 loop spans 15 amino acids. From germline, CDR1 is LNHDA and CDR2 SQIVND (reference sequence). Trimming cost V 5 bases and J 4 bases; bases outside gene matches: 7. The CDR3, as DNA: TGTGCCAGTAGTGAGGACAGGGATCCTTACAATGAGCAGTTCTTC. This gives the protein CASSEDRDPYNEQFF. The full variable domain, completed using reference TRBV19 and TRBJ2-1, is DGGITQSPKYLFRKEGQNVTLSCEQNLNHDAMYWYRQDPGQGLRLIYYSQIVNDFQKGDIAEGYSVSREKKESFPLTVTSAQKNPTAFYLCASSEDRDPYNEQFFGPGTRLTVL.

This clone appeared a few times. The V gene is TRBV13, the J gene TRBJ1-2; D perhaps matches TRBD1 (6 bases). Trimming shortened V by 0 bases and J by 8 bases, and 19 bases separated the two germline ends. Germline V gene lookup returns CDR1 PRHDT and CDR2 FYEKMQ (reference sequence). The CDR3 is 16 residues long. This chain's CDR3 is CASSLGRWGVGGGYTF. The CDR3 DNA reads as TGTGCCAGCAGCTTAGGCCGATGGGGCGTCGGGGGCGGCTACACCTTC.

The V gene is TRBV27, the J gene TRBJ1-2; D is ambiguous. V lost 5 bases and J lost 5, with 15 bases in between. This CDR3 comprises 14 residues. Germline V gives CDR1 MNHEY, CDR2 SMNVEV (reference sequence). CDR3 DNA sequence: TGTGCCAGCAGTCCCGCAGAGCCGGGGTATGGCTACACCTTC. It encodes CASSPAEPGYGYTF.

The chain uses TRBV29-1 and TRBJ2-7; 13 bases align to TRBD2. Germline trimming cut 1 base from V and 3 bases from J; bases unmatched to any gene: 12. Germline V CDR1 and CDR2: SQVTM, ANQGSEA. The CDR3 runs to 18 residues. CDR3 region: CSVEGGGTSGTNFYEQYF. Here the CDR3 DNA reads TGCAGCGTTGAAGGAGGGGGGACTAGCGGGACAAATTTCTACGAGCAGTACTTC.

The DNA for the CDR3 is TGTGCCACCAGCAGAATTCGGAGTTTACCAAACAATGAGCAGTTCTTC. It translates to CATSRIRSLPNNEQFF. The rearrangement links TRBV15 to TRBJ2-1; D is unclear. The CDR3 is 16 residues long. Per germline, CDR1 LNHNV and CDR2 YYDKDF (reference sequence). The germline V and J ends were trimmed by 2 bases and 5 bases, with 16 bases remaining between them.

This clone was seen a handful of times. The chain is built from TRBV2 and TRBJ2-7; D is perhaps TRBD1 (5 bases). CDR3 size: 13 residues. Germline loops: CDR1 SNHLY, CDR2 FYNNEI. V was pared by 1 base and J by 4 bases, with 8 bases between. DNA for the CDR3: TGTGCCAGCAGTGAAGGACAGCCATACGAGCAGTACTTC. Protein sequence: CASSEGQPYEQYF.

V gene TRBV27 combines with J gene TRBJ2-4, with D possibly matching TRBD1 (6 bases). This CDR3 contains 12 residues. V was shortened by 8 bases and J by 3 bases, with 8 bases between the two germline ends. CDR1 is MNHEY, CDR2 SMNVEV, per germline (reference sequence). CDR3: CASLDSKNIQYF. DNA for the CDR3: TGTGCCAGCTTGGACAGCAAAAACATTCAGTACTTC.

This clone was seen a few times. The rearrangement joins TRBV29-1 to TRBJ2-1; TRBD1 matches at 9 bases. The germline V gene has CDR1 SQVTM and CDR2 ANQGSEA. The CDR3 contains 12 residues. Trimming removed 1 base from V and 15 bases from J; junction bases left unmatched: 7. CDR3 protein: CSVEGTGVFLFF. The CDR3 bases are TGCAGCGTTGAAGGGACAGGGGTGTTTCTGTTCTTC.

This chain joins TRBV4-2 and TRBJ2-1, with TRBD2 identical over 11 bases. Per germline, CDR1 LGHNA and CDR2 YNFKEQ. With 1 base clipped from V and 2 bases from J, the junction kept 1 base outside the gene matches. This CDR3 has 16 residues. The CDR3 sequence: CASSQASGGPYNEQFF. CDR3 coding DNA: TGTGCCAGCAGCCAAGCTAGCGGGGGGCCCTACAATGAGCAGTTCTTC.

CDR3 DNA sequence: TGTGCCAGCAGTTTAGGAGCCGACTACGAGCAGTACTTC. It specifies CASSLGADYEQYF. The chain joins TRBV28 to TRBJ2-7; D gene uncertain. This CDR3 contains 13 residues. Germline CDR1 MDHEN, CDR2 SYDVKM. V dropped 2 bases and J dropped 3 bases, with 8 bases sitting between them.

The chain's CDR3 is CASSTRTGGGYEQYF. CDR3 bases: TGTGCCAGCAGCACTCGGACAGGGGGCGGTTACGAGCAGTACTTC. The chain is built from TRBV11-2 and TRBJ2-7; 11 bases fit TRBD1. The junction had 7 bases not matched to a gene; V was cut back by 5 bases and J by 4 bases. The CDR3 covers 15 residues. Germline CDR1 and CDR2: SGHAT and FQNNGV.